This TCR beta chain was documented in a study of cytomegalovirus exposure and HLA in healthy donors. A multiplex PCR was run with 60 Vbeta primers and 13 Jbeta primers. Only in-frame clones appear in the TCRdb table, and some are missing; sequencing was by immunoSEQ multiplex PCR. Found here are 85,000 to 100,000 clones, roughly three quarters of them singletons; the top ten hold around 3.5%. V shed 8 bases, J shed 5 bases, and the junction held 13 bases outside the gene matches. The CDR3 totals 16 residues. Looked up from germline, CDR1 is MDHEN and CDR2 is SYDVKM. This TCR was recovered from a male donor in good health and CMV-seropositive. Material: PBMCs. This chain uses TRBV28 with TRBJ2-2; TRBD1 matches 8 bases. CDR3 loop: CASGLSQGQGTGELFF. DNA for the CDR3: TGTGCCAGCGGCCTCTCCCAAGGACAGGGTACCGGGGAGCTGTTTTTT. The full variable domain, rest sourced from reference TRBV28 and TRBJ2-2, is DVKVTQSSRYLVKRTGEKVFLECVQDMDHENMFWYRQDPGLGLRLIYFSYDVKMKEKGDIPEGYSVSREKKERFSLILESASTNQTSMYLCASGLSQGQGTGELFFGEGSRLTVL.